These T cell receptor beta chains were read from a single sample in a study of a mutant IDH1 vaccine in newly diagnosed glioma. Only in-frame clones appear in the TCRdb table, and some are missing; sequencing was by immunoSEQ multiplex PCR. The table includes around 53,000 clones, 86% detected once. The sequencing here drew on PBMCs, taken from a glioma patient treated with radiotherapy, temozolomide or both. All receptors come from a middle-aged man with glioma. CDR3s include the opening cysteine and the closing phenylalanine or tryptophan. D genes are given only for firm matches. For some rows the clone size is stated as once, few or many, or as a class when expanded; others skip it.

TRBV28	TRBJ1-2	.	.	14	TGTGCCAGCAGTCGAATTGACAGGTTCTATGGCTACACCTTC	CASSRIDRFYGYTF
TRBV6-1	TRBJ1-4	.	.	15	TGTGCCAGCAGTGAACTTTGGGGAACTAATGAAAAACTGTTTTTT	CASSELWGTNEKLFF
TRBV28	TRBJ1-2	.	.	11	TGTGCCAGCCGCGCGGACTATGGCTACACCTTC	CASRADYGYTF
TRBV7-2	TRBJ2-1	.	.	18	TGTGCCAGCAGCGCCTTTAAGGAGCGGTCCTTCTCCTACAATGAGCAGTTCTTC	CASSAFKERSFSYNEQFF
TRBV11-2	TRBJ2-3	TRBD2	.	17	TGTGCCAGCTCCATAGCGGGAGGCCCCGTTAGCACAGATACGCAGTATTTT	CASSIAGGPVSTDTQYF
TRBV18	TRBJ2-7	.	.	13	TGTGCCAGCTCACCAGATACAGCCTACGAGCAGTACTTC	CASSPDTAYEQYF
TRBV9	TRBJ2-7	TRBD2	.	15	TGTGCCAGCAGCGTAGCTGCTAGCGGGAACTACGAGCAGTACTTC	CASSVAASGNYEQYF
TRBV4-1	TRBJ2-7	TRBD2	.	13	TGCGCCAGCAGCGGGGGAGGGGTGACTAAGCAGTACTTC	CASSGGGVTKQYF
TRBV9	TRBJ2-1	TRBD2	.	14	TGTGCCAGCAGTAGCGGGAGCTCCTACAATGAGCAGTTCTTC	CASSSGSSYNEQFF
TRBV6-5	TRBJ1-2	TRBD1	.	14	TGTGCCAGCAGGGGGACAGGGAGGAACTATGGCTACACCTTC	CASRGTGRNYGYTF
TRBV5-1	TRBJ2-2	.	.	15	TGCGCCAGCAGCTTGGGAGGGTCGGTCACCGGGGAGCTGTTTTTT	CASSLGGSVTGELFF
TRBV27	TRBJ2-7	.	.	15	TGTGCCAGCAGCCGAGGACTTTCCCTCATCTACGAGCAGTACTTC	CASSRGLSLIYEQYF
TRBV29-1	TRBJ1-2	.	.	14	TGCAGCTTTGCCGGGACGGCACACAAATATGGCTACACCTTC	CSFAGTAHKYGYTF
TRBV13	TRBJ2-2	TRBD1	.	13	TGTGCCAGCAGGACAGGGGGCACCGGGGAGCTGTTTTTT	CASRTGGTGELFF
TRBV5-1	TRBJ1-6	.	.	14	TGCGCCAGCAGCTCCCAGGGAAATAATTCACCCCTCCACTTT	CASSSQGNNSPLHF
TRBV7-9	TRBJ2-3	TRBD2	.	18	TGTGCCAGCAGCTTAGCGCGTCTGGTGACTAGCGGCACAGATACGCAGTATTTT	CASSLARLVTSGTDTQYF
TRBV7-9	TRBJ2-1	.	.	15	TGTGCCAGCAGCTTAGGTGGCAGGGTTGTAAATGAGCAGTTCTTC	CASSLGGRVVNEQFF
TRBV7-9	TRBJ2-7	.	.	13	TGTGCCAGCAGGAGAGGCCCGTCTTCGGAGCAGTACTTC	CASRRGPSSEQYF
TRBV7-7	TRBJ2-2	TRBD1	.	15	TGTGCCAGCAGCCCCGGGACAGGGATTACCGGGGAGCTGTTTTTT	CASSPGTGITGELFF
TRBV7-3	TRBJ2-7	.	.	13	TGTGCCAGCAGCCGGGACAAGCAATACGAGCAGTACTTC	CASSRDKQYEQYF
TRBV7-6	TRBJ2-1	.	few	11	TGTGCCAGCAGCTCCGAGGGGGAGCAGTTCTTC	CASSSEGEQFF
TRBV5-8	TRBJ2-1	TRBD2	.	17	TGTGCCAGCAGCTTGGAGGTTGCTAGCGGGCAAAGCAATGAGCAGTTCTTC	CASSLEVASGQSNEQFF
TRBV4-2	TRBJ2-7	TRBD2	.	16	TGTGCCAGCAGCCAAAGGGGAGGGAGTGGAAGCCACGAGCAGTACTTC	CASSQRGGSGSHEQYF
TRBV6-1	TRBJ1-4	.	.	13	TGTGCCAGCAGTGAAGTGTCGGTAGAAAAACTGTTTTTT	CASSEVSVEKLFF
TRBV29-1	TRBJ2-5	.	.	9	TGCAGCGTTTCCGGGACCCAGTACTTC	CSVSGTQYF
TRBV18	TRBJ2-1	TRBD2	.	16	TGTGCCAGCTCACTCGCGAGCGGGGGAAGCTACAATGAGCAGTTCTTC	CASSLASGGSYNEQFF
TRBV2	TRBJ2-3	TRBD2	.	13	TGTGCTCGGACCGGGACTAGCTTGGATACGCAGTATTTT	CARTGTSLDTQYF
TRBV4-1	TRBJ2-3	.	.	17	TGCGCCAGCAGCCAAGGTGGAGGTCCAGGGATCACAGATACGCAGTATTTT	CASSQGGGPGITDTQYF
TRBV5-1	TRBJ2-7	TRBD2	.	15	TGCGCCAGCAGTTTGGAACTAGCGGGAGCCTACGAGCAGTACTTC	CASSLELAGAYEQYF
TRBV28	TRBJ1-2	TRBD1	.	17	TGTGCCAGCAGTTCCGGGACAGGGGGCGCGGGTCACTATGGCTACACCTTC	CASSSGTGGAGHYGYTF